This TCR beta chain originates from a study of cytomegalovirus exposure and HLA in healthy donors. Vbeta (60) and Jbeta (13) primers were used in the PCR. The table came from immunoSEQ multiplex PCR; TCRdb's copy has only in-frame clones and leaves some out. The repertoire holds around 39,000 clones, with 70% to 80% as singletons. Trimming pared 1 base from V and 7 bases from J, leaving 10 bases between. Per germline, CDR1 SGHTA and CDR2 FQGNSA. This CDR3 contains 13 residues. Sequenced material: PBMCs. V usage is TRBV7-2 and J usage is TRBJ2-5; D possibly corresponds to TRBD2 (5 bases). The clonotype was recovered from a man under 40 in good health and CMV-seronegative. This CDR3 reads CASSLVGEGTQYF. The CDR3 region has the DNA TGTGCCAGCAGCTTAGTTGGTGAGGGGACCCAGTACTTC.